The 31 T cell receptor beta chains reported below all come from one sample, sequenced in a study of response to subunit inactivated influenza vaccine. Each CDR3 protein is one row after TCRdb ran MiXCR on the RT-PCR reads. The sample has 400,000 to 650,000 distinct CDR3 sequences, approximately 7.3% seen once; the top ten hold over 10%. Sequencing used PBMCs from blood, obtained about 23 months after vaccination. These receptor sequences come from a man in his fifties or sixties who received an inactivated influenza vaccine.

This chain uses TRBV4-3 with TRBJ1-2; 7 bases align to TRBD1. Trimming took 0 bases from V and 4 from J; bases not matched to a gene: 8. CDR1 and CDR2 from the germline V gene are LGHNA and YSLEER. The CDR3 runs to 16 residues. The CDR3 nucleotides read TGCGCCAGCAGCCAAGATGTGACAGGGAAGGGCTATGGCTACACCTTC. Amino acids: CASSQDVTGKGYGYTF.

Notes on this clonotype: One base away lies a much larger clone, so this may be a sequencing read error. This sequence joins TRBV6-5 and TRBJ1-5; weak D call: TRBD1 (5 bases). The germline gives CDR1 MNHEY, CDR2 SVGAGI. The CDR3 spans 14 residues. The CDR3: CTSSYGGSGQPQHF. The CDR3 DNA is TGTACCAGCAGTTACGGGGGATCCGGGCAGCCCCAGCATTTT.

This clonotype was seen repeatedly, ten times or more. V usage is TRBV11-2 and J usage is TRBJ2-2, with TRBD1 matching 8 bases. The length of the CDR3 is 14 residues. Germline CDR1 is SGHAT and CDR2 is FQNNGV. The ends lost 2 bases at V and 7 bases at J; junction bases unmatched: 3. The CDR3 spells CASSLRQGSGELFF. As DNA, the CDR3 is TGTGCCAGCAGCTTAAGACAGGGGAGCGGGGAGCTGTTTTTT.

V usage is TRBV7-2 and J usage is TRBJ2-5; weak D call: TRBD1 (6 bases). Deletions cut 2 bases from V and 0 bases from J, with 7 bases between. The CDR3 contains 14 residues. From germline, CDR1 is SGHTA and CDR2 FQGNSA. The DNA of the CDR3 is TGTGCCAGCAGCTTATGGGACAACCAAGAGACCCAGTACTTC. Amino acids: CASSLWDNQETQYF.

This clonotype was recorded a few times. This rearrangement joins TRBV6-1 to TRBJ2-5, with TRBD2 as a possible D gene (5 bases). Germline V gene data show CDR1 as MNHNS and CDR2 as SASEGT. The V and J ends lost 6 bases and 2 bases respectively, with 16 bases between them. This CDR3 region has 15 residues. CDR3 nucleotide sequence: TGTGCCAGCAGGAAAGGGCCCGGGATGCAAGAGACCCAGTACTTC. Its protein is CASRKGPGMQETQYF.

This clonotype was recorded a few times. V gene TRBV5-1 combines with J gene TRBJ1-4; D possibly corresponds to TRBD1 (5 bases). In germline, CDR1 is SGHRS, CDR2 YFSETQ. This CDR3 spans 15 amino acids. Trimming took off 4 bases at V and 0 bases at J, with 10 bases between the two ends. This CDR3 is CASSTGSTTNEKLFF. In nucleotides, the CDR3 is TGCGCCAGCAGCACAGGTTCAACAACTAATGAAAAACTGTTTTTT.

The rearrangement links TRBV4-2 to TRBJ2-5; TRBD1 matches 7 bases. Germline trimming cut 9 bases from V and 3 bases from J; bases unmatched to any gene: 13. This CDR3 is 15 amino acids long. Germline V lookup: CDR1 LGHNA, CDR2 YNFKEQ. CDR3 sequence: CARSKIAGTEETQYF. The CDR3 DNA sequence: TGTGCCAGAAGCAAGATCGCTGGGACAGAAGAGACCCAGTACTTC.

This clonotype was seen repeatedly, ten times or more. Here the CDR3 DNA reads TGTGCCATCAGTGAACGTGGTCCCGGGGAGCTGTTTTTT. It translates to CAISERGPGELFF. The chain recombines TRBV10-3 with TRBJ2-2; D gene ambiguous. Germline V gives CDR1 ENHRY, CDR2 SYGVKD. CDR3 length equals 13 residues. Trimming removed 3 bases at V and 6 bases at J, with 8 bases between.

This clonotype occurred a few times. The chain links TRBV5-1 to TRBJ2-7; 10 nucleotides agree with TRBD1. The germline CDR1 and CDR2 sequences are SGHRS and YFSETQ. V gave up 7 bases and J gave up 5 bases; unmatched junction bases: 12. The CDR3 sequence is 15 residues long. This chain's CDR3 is CASRGTGTGVHEQYF. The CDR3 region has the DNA TGCGCCAGCCGGGGTACCGGGACAGGGGTACACGAGCAGTACTTC.

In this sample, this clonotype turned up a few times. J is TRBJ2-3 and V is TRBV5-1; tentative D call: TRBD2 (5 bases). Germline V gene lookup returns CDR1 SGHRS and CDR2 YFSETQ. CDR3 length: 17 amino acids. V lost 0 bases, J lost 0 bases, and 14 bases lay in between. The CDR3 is CASSLAGEAASTDTQYF. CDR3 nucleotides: TGCGCCAGCAGCTTGGCCGGGGAAGCGGCGAGCACAGATACGCAGTATTTT. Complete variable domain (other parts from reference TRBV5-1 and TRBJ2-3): KAGVTQTPRYLIKTRGQQVTLSCSPISGHRSVSWYQQTPGQGLQFLFEYFSETQRNKGNFPGRFSGRQFSNSRSEMNVSTLELGDSALYLCASSLAGEAASTDTQYFGPGTRLTVL.

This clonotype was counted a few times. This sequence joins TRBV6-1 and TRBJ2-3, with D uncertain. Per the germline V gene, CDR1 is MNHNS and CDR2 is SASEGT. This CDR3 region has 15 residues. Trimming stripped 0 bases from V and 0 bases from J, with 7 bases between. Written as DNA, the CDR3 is TGTGCCAGCAGTGAAGCCAGTGCTAGCACAGATACGCAGTATTTT. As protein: CASSEASASTDTQYF.

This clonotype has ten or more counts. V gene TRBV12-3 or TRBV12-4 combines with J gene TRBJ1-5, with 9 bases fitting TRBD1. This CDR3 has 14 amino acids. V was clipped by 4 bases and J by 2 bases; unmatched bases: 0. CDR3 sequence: CASSWTGGNQPQHF. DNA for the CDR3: TGTGCCAGCAGTTGGACAGGGGGCAATCAGCCCCAGCATTTT.

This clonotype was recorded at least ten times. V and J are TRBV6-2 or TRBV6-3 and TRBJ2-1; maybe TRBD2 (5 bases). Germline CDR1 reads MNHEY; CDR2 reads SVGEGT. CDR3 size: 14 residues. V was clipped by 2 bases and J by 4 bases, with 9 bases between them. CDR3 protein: CASSYEGRYNEQFF. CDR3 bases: TGTGCCAGCAGTTACGAGGGCCGATACAATGAGCAGTTCTTC.

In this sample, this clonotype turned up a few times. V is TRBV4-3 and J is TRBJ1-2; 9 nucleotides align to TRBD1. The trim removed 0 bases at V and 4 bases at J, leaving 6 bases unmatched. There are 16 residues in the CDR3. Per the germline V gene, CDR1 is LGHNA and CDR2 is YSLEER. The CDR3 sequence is CASSQEPGTGSYGYTF. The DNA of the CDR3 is TGCGCCAGCAGCCAAGAACCCGGGACAGGGTCCTATGGCTACACCTTC.

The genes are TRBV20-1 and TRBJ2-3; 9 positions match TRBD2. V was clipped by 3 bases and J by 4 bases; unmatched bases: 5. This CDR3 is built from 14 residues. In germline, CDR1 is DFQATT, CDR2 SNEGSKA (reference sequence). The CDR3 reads CSARVAGVPDTQYF. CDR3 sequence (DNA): TGCAGTGCTAGGGTAGCGGGAGTTCCAGATACGCAGTATTTT.

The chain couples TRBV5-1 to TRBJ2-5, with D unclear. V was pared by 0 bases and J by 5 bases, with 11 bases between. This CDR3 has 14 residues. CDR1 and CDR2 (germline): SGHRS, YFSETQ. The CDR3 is CASSLALFGETQYF. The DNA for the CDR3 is TGCGCCAGCAGCTTGGCACTTTTTGGGGAGACCCAGTACTTC.

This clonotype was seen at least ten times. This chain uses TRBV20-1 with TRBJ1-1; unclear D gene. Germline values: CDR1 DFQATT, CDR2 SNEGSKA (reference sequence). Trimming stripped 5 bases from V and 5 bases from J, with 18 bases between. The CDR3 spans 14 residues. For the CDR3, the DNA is TGCAGTGCTCGCCGGGCCATCACGAGTACTGAAGCTTTCTTT. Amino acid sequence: CSARRAITSTEAFF.

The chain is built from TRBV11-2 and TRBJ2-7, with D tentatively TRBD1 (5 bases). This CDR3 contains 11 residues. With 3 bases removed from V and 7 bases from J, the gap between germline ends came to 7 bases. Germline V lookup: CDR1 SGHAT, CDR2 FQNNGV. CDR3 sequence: CASSFGHEQYF. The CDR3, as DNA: TGTGCCAGCAGCTTCGGACATGAGCAGTACTTC.

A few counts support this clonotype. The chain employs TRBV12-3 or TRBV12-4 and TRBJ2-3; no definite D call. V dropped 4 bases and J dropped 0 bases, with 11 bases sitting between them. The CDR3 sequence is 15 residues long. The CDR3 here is CASSWFQYSTDTQYF. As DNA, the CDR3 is TGTGCCAGCAGTTGGTTTCAGTACAGCACAGATACGCAGTATTTT.

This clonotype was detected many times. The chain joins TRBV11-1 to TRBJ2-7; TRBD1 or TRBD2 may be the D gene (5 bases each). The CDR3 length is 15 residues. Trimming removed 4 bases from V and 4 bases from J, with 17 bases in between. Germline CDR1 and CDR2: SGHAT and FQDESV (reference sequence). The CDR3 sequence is CASSSTGTVPYEQYF. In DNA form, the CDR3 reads TGTGCCAGCAGCTCCACCGGGACCGTGCCTTACGAGCAGTACTTC.

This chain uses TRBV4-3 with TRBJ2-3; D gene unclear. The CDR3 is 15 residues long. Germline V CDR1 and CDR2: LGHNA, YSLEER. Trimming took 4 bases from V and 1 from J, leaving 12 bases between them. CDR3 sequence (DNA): TGCGCCAGCAGCCCACAGAGCGCGGGCACAGATACGCAGTATTTT. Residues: CASSPQSAGTDTQYF.

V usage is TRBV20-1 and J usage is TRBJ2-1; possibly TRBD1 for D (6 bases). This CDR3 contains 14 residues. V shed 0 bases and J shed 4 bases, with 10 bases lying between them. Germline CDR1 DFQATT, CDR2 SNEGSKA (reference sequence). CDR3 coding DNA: TGCAGTGCTAGAGATGGGGACATGTACAATGAGCAGTTCTTC. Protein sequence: CSARDGDMYNEQFF.

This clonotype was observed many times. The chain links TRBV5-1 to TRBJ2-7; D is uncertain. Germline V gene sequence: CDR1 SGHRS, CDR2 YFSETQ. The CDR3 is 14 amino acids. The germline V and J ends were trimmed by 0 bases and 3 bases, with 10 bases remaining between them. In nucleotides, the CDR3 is TGCGCCAGCAGCTTGGAAGTCGCCAGCTACGAGCAGTACTTC. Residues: CASSLEVASYEQYF.

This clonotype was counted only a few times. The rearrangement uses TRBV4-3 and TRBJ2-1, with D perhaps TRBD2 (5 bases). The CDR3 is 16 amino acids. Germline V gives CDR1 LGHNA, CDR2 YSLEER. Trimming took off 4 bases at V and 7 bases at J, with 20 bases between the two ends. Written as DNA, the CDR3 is TGCGCCAGCAGCCCTACCGGGGTAGCGAGGGAGAATGAGCAGTTCTTC. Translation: CASSPTGVARENEQFF.

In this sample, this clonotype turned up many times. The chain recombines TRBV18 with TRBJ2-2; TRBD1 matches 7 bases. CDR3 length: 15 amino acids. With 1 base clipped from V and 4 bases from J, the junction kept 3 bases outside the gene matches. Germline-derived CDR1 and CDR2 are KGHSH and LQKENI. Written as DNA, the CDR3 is TGTGCCAGCTCACCACGACAGGGACGCACCGGGGAGCTGTTTTTT. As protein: CASSPRQGRTGELFF.

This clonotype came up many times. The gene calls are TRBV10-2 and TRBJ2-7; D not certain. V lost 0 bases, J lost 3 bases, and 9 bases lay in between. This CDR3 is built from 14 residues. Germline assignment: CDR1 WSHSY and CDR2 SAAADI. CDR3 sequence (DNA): TGCGCCAGCAGTGAGTCTGTCTACCTCTACGAGCAGTACTTC. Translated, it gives CASSESVYLYEQYF.

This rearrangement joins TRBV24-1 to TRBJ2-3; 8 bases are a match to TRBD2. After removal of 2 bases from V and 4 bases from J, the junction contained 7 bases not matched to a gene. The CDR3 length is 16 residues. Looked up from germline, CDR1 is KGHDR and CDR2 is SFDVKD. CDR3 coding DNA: TGTGCCACCAGTGATTGGACGGGAGGGCCTGCAGATACGCAGTATTTT. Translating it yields CATSDWTGGPADTQYF.

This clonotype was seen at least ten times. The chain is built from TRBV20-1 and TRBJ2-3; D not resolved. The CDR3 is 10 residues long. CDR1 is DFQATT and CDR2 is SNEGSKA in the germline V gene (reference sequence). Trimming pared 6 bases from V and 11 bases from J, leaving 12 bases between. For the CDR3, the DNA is TGCAGTGCCCGAACTAATGGGCAGTATTTT. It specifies CSARTNGQYF.

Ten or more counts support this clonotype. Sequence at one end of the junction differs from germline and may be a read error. CDR3 amino acids: CASSLGLAGGQETQYF. The CDR3 bases are TGTGCCAGCAGCTTAGGACTAGCGGGGGGGCAAGAGACCCAGTACTTC. This chain joins TRBV12-3 or TRBV12-4 and TRBJ2-5, with 15 bases fitting TRBD2. This CDR3 has 16 residues.

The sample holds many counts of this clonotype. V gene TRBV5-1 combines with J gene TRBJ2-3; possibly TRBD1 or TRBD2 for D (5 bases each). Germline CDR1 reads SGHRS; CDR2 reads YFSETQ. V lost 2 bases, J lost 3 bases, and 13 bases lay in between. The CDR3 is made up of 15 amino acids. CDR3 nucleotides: TGCGCCAGCAGCTTTGGGACCGAAGGAACAGATACGCAGTATTTT. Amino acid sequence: CASSFGTEGTDTQYF.

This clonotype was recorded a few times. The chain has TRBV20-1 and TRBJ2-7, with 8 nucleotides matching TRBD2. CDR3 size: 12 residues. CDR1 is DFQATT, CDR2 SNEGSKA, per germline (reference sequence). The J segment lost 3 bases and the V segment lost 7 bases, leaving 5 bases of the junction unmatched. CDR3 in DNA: TGCAGTGGGCTAGCGGGCCGCTACGAGCAGTACTTC. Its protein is CSGLAGRYEQYF.